This T cell receptor beta chain was captured in a study of PD-1 blockade in classical Hodgkin lymphoma. Time point denoted: cycle 4 day 1 (C4D1), after less than seven weeks of nivolumab. The patients all showed relapse after autologous stem cell transplantation, while their brentuximab vedotin exposure varied. Thawed PBMCs underwent magnetic negative selection to yield purified CD4+ T cells. Germline CDR1 and CDR2: SGHAT and FQNNGV. V lost 2 bases to trimming and J lost 4 bases, with 7 bases between them. This CDR3 has 13 residues. Study-wide findings and caveats: Prior to therapy, complete responders displayed diversity much like that of newly diagnosed patients. Relapsed/refractory patients reportedly had lower baseline diversity than newly diagnosed patients. Compared with baseline, CD4+ but not CD8+ TCR diversity had risen significantly by C4D1.

Of note for this clone: Antigen: not known.

The table came from immunoSEQ multiplex PCR; TCRdb's copy has only in-frame clones and leaves some out. The sample comprises about 28,000 clones, 70% to 85% of which are singletons, and roughly 0.52% rests with the top ten. The sequence was obtained from a human donor with classical Hodgkin lymphoma. The chain employs TRBV11-2 and TRBJ2-3; maybe TRBD2 (6 bases). The material was CD4+ T cells from blood, obtained before the fourth cycle of nivolumab. CDR3 region: CASSLREPDTQYF. CDR3 nucleotide sequence: TGTGCCAGCAGCTTACGGGAGCCAGATACGCAGTATTTT. The full variable domain, with the rest looked up from reference TRBV11-2 and TRBJ2-3, is EAGVAQSPRYKIIEKRQSVAFWCNPISGHATLYWYQQILGQGPKLLIQFQNNGVVDDSQLPKDRFSAERLKGVDSTLKIQPAKLEDSAVYLCASSLREPDTQYFGPGTRLTVL.